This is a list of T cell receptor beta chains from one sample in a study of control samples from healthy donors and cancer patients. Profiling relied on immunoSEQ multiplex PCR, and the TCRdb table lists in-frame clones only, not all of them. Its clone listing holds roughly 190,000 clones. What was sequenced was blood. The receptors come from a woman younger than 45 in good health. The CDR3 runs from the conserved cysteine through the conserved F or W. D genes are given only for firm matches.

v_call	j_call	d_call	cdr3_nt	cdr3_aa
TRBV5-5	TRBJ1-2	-	TGTGCCAGCAGCCCCTGGACACTTAACTATGGCTACACCTTC	CASSPWTLNYGYTF
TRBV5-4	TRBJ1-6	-	TGTGCCAGCAGCTTGAGTAACAGGGCTCTTTCCTATAATTCACCCCTCCACTTT	CASSLSNRALSYNSPLHF
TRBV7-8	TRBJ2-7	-	TGTGCCAGCAGCTTAGCCACCTCCTACGAGCAGTACTTC	CASSLATSYEQYF
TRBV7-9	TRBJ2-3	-	TGTGCCAGCAGCTTAATAGCGGCCAGTGGGGATACGCAGTATTTT	CASSLIAASGDTQYF
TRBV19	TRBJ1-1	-	TGTGCCAGTAGTATATCGTCCACTGAAGCTTTCTTT	CASSISSTEAFF
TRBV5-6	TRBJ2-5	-	TGTGCCAGCAGCTTGGGCCCTGGTATGAAGACCCAGTACTTC	CASSLGPGMKTQYF
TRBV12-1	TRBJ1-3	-	TGTGCCATCTCCACTCAGGGGGAAAGAAACACCATATATTTT	CAISTQGERNTIYF
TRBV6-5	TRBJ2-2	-	TGTGCCAGCAGTTACGAAGGCACCGGGGAGCTGTTTTTT	CASSYEGTGELFF
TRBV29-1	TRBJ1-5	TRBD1	TGCAGCGTCACCCAGGGGGTAAGTCAGCCCCAGCATTTT	CSVTQGVSQPQHF
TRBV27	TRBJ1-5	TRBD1	TGTGCCAGCAGTTGGGACAGATATCAGCCCCAGCATTTT	CASSWDRYQPQHF
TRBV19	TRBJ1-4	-	TGTGCCAGTAGTGAAATGGGGGGAGTCGAGGAAAAACTGTTTTTT	CASSEMGGVEEKLFF
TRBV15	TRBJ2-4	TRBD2	TGTGCCACCAGCCATGGCCTAGCGGGGGGGCCCGCCAAAAACATTCAGTACTTC	CATSHGLAGGPAKNIQYF
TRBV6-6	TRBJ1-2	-	TGTGCCACGGCAGGTGATAACTATGGCTACACCTTC	CATAGDNYGYTF
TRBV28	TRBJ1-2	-	TGTGCCAGCAGTTTATTAGACAGGCTTCAAGGCTACACCTTC	CASSLLDRLQGYTF
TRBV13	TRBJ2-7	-	TGTGCCAGCAGCTTAGGACAGGCATCCTACGAGCAGTACTTC	CASSLGQASYEQYF
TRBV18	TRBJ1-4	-	TGTGCCAGCTCGTCGGGAAGGAATGAAAAACTGTTTTTT	CASSSGRNEKLFF
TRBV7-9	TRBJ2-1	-	TGTGCCAGCAGTCACAAGGACAATGAGCAGTTCTTC	CASSHKDNEQFF
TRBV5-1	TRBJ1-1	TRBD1	TGCGCCAGCAGCAGGACAGGGGGCGCCGGCACTGAAGCTTTCTTT	CASSRTGGAGTEAFF
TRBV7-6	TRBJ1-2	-	TGTGCCAGCAGCTTAGGGTCAGAGACAATCTATGGCTACACCTTC	CASSLGSETIYGYTF
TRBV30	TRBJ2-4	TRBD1	TGTGCCTGGAGCTTCGACAGGGGTGACATTCAGTACTTC	CAWSFDRGDIQYF
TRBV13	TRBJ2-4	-	TGTGCCAGCAGCTTTTCGAACAGACAAAACATTCAGTACTTC	CASSFSNRQNIQYF
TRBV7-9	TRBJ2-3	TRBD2	TGTGCCAGCAGCTTAGGACTAGCGGGCACAGATACGCAGTATTTT	CASSLGLAGTDTQYF
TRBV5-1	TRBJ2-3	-	TGCGCCAGCAGCTTGAACAGACCTAGCACAGATACGCAGTATTTT	CASSLNRPSTDTQYF
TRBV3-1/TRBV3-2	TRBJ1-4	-	TGTGCCAGCAGCGCAAGGGGGGCAGGGGCGAGGGAAAAACTGTTTTTT	CASSARGAGAREKLFF
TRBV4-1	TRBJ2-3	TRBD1	TGCGCCAGCAGCCACAGGGGGGATACGCAGTATTTT	CASSHRGDTQYF
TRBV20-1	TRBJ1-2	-	TGCAGTGCTAGTAATCTAGACCAGGGTTCGGGCTACACCTTC	CSASNLDQGSGYTF
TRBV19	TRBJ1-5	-	TGTGCCAGTAGTAAACAGGTTAGCAATCAGCCCCAGCATTTT	CASSKQVSNQPQHF
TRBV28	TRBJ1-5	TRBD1	TGTGCCGGTCAGGGGGCGAATCAGCCCCAGCATTTT	CAGQGANQPQHF
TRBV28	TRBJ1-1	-	TGTGCCAGCAGTTCCCCCCGCCCCGGGCTCGTGAACACTGAAGCTTTCTTT	CASSSPRPGLVNTEAFF
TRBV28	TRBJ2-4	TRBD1	TGTGCCAGCAGTTTACAGGGGGTCAACATTCAGTACTTC	CASSLQGVNIQYF
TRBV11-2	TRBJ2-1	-	TGTGCCAGCAGCTCCCTCAGGGATGAGCAGTTCTTC	CASSSLRDEQFF
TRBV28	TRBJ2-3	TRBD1	TGTGCCAGCTTAAACTGGGGACAGCTCACAGATACGCAGTATTTT	CASLNWGQLTDTQYF
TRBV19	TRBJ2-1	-	TGTGCCAGTAGTATTAGCGGCGCCTTTACTGAGCAGTTCTTC	CASSISGAFTEQFF
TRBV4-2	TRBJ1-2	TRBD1	TGTGCCAGCAGCCAAATACAGGGGGGAATAGCTAACTATGGCTACACCTTC	CASSQIQGGIANYGYTF
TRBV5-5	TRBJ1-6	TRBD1	TGTGCCAGCACCTACAGGGGCGACAGGTCCTATAATTCACCCCTCCACTTT	CASTYRGDRSYNSPLHF
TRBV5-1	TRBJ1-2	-	TGCGCCAGCAGCTTTAGTTTTCCCGGGGCAATGGGCTACACCTTC	CASSFSFPGAMGYTF
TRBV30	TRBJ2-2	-	TGTGCCTGGAGTGTAATGAGGGCCCCGAACACCGGGGAGCTGTTTTTT	CAWSVMRAPNTGELFF
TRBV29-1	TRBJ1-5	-	TGCAGCGTGAGGGGGGGGACTAATCAGCCCCAGCATTTT	CSVRGGTNQPQHF
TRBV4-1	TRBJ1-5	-	TGCGCCAGCAGCTACTCTAAGATAGGGAGTGAAAACAATCAGCCCCAGCATTTT	CASSYSKIGSENNQPQHF
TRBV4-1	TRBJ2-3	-	TGCGCCAGCAGCCACCCCCCTTTCGGTCCCACAGATACGCAGTATTTT	CASSHPPFGPTDTQYF
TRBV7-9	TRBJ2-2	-	TGTGCCAGCAGCTATCAAGGGGGGAGCCACCGGGAGCTGTTTTTT	CASSYQGGSHRELFF
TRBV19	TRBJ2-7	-	TGTGCCAGTAGTTCAAATGGGGGCGGAGCCTACGAGCAGTACTTC	CASSSNGGGAYEQYF
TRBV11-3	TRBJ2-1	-	TGTGCCAGCAGCCCAAAAGTGGGCGCGAGCTCCTACAATGAGCAGTTCTTC	CASSPKVGASSYNEQFF
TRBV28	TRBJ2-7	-	TGTGCCAGCAGCCTAACAGTTCGCTACGAGCAGTACTTC	CASSLTVRYEQYF